Listed below are T cell receptor beta chains from one sample, sequenced in a study of blood T cell repertoires in COVID-19. Here immunoSEQ multiplex PCR was the method, and the copy in TCRdb shows in-frame clones only, minus some. Of about 60,000 clones in the sample, approximately 80% were seen once. Sequenced input: peripheral blood. The receptors shown here come from a man aged 50-59 years with active or convalescent COVID-19. The CDR3 runs from the conserved cysteine through the conserved F or W. The order of the fields is clone size, D gene, V gene, J gene, CDR3 DNA, CDR3 protein. The D gene is left open where the match is weak. Only part of the rows carry a size: once, few, many, or a class if the clone is expanded.

>.|.|TRBV5-1|TRBJ2-1
TGCGCCAGCAGCTTGGCCACACAGAACAATGAGCAGTTCTTC
CASSLATQNNEQFF
>.|TRBD1|TRBV5-6|TRBJ1-1
TGTGCCAGCAGCGCCCCGGGACAGGGTGTGTACACTGAAGCTTTCTTT
CASSAPGQGVYTEAFF
>.|.|TRBV5-1|TRBJ2-5
TGCGCCAGCAGCTTGGAAGGGACAACCCAAGAGACCCAGTACTTC
CASSLEGTTQETQYF
>.|TRBD2|TRBV13|TRBJ2-1
TGTGCCAGCAGCTCCTCTAGCGGGAGCGGCTACAATGAGCAGTTCTTC
CASSSSSGSGYNEQFF
>.|TRBD2|TRBV2|TRBJ2-2
TGTGCCAGCAGTGTCGCCGGGGGGGCCGGGGAGCTGTTTTTT
CASSVAGGAGELFF
>.|TRBD1|TRBV6-5|TRBJ1-2
TGTGCCAGCCGCCTACCGGGACAGGGATCATCTGGCTACACCTTC
CASRLPGQGSSGYTF
>.|.|TRBV3-1/TRBV3-2|TRBJ2-7
TGTGCCAGCAGCCATCCCGACAGCTACGAGCAGTACTTC
CASSHPDSYEQYF
>.|.|TRBV13|TRBJ2-7
TGTGCCAGCAGCTTATCAGGGAACGAGCAGTACTTC
CASSLSGNEQYF
>once|TRBD2|TRBV13|TRBJ2-1
TGTGCCAGCAGCTCTCTGGGACTAGCGGGATCTGGCAATGAGCAGTTCTTC
CASSSLGLAGSGNEQFF
>.|.|TRBV13|TRBJ2-4
TGTGCCAGCAGCTTAAGGGAGGAGGGAGCCAAAAACATTCAGTACTTC
CASSLREEGAKNIQYF
>few|.|TRBV15|TRBJ1-1
TGTGCCACCAGCAGCAGGCGGGTGGACACTGAAGCTTTCTTT
CATSSRRVDTEAFF
>.|.|TRBV19|TRBJ2-6
TGTGCCAGTAGTCCCCCTTTGTTCGGGGCCAACGTCCTGACTTTC
CASSPPLFGANVLTF
>.|TRBD2|TRBV7-2|TRBJ2-5
TGTGCCGGTTCTCGGCGGCGGGGGGGGGAAGAGACCCAGTACTTC
CAGSRRRGGEETQYF
>once|TRBD1|TRBV2|TRBJ1-1
TGTGCCAGCAGTGTAATACAGGGGGCGCGTGTCACTGAAGCTTTCTTT
CASSVIQGARVTEAFF
>few|TRBD2|TRBV7-2|TRBJ2-3
TGTGCCAGCAGCTTATCTGGACTAGGAGGAGATACGCAGTATTTT
CASSLSGLGGDTQYF
>once|.|TRBV27|TRBJ2-2
TGTGCCAGCAGTTTATACGGGGGAGGCACCGGGGAGCTGTTTTTT
CASSLYGGGTGELFF
>.|.|TRBV6-1|TRBJ2-7
TGTGCCAGCAGTGAGCAGGGGCGAAACTACGAGCAGTACTTC
CASSEQGRNYEQYF
>few|.|TRBV5-5|TRBJ1-1
TGTGCCAGCAGCTTGTGGGGACAAAACACTGAAGCTTTCTTT
CASSLWGQNTEAFF
>.|TRBD2|TRBV7-3|TRBJ2-5
TGTGCTTCGGCTAGCGGGGTGTCAGGAGAGACCCAGTACTTC
CASASGVSGETQYF
>.|.|TRBV11-2|TRBJ1-2
TGTGCCAGCAACAGTATGAACTATGGCTACACCTTC
CASNSMNYGYTF
>.|.|TRBV5-1|TRBJ1-3
TGCGCCAGCAGCCAACAGGCGAACTCTGGAAACACCATATATTTT
CASSQQANSGNTIYF
>.|.|TRBV3-1/TRBV3-2|TRBJ1-2
TGTGCCAGCAGCCGAACTTCGGGGGAGAGGGATGGCTACACCTTC
CASSRTSGERDGYTF
>once|TRBD1|TRBV10-3|TRBJ1-3
TGTGCCATCACCTCGGGACAGGGAGCCGGAAACACCATATATTTT
CAITSGQGAGNTIYF
>.|.|TRBV11-2|TRBJ2-2
TGTGCCAGCAGCTGGGGACAGAACACCGGGGAGCTGTTTTTT
CASSWGQNTGELFF
>.|.|TRBV7-8|TRBJ1-2
TGTGCCAGCAGCTTAGCCCAGGGGCGTGGTTTGGGTGGCTACACCTTC
CASSLAQGRGLGGYTF
>.|.|TRBV15|TRBJ1-2
TGTGCCACCAGCAGAGGGACACCGGGCGCTGGCTACACCTTC
CATSRGTPGAGYTF
>few|TRBD1|TRBV7-2|TRBJ1-2
TGTGCCAGCAGCTTAGATACTTCGGGACAGTCTATGTGGGACACCTTC
CASSLDTSGQSMWDTF
>once|TRBD1|TRBV2|TRBJ1-2
TGTGCCAGCAATGTCCGGGACAGGGGGTTCCTTGGCTACACCTTC
CASNVRDRGFLGYTF
>.|.|TRBV10-3|TRBJ2-7
TGTGCCATCAGGAAGACAGGTGATCCCACCGACGAGCAGTACTTC
CAIRKTGDPTDEQYF
>.|TRBD1|TRBV29-1|TRBJ2-3
TGCAGCGTAGAAAAAGGGACAGAGACAGATACGCAGTATTTT
CSVEKGTETDTQYF
>.|TRBD1|TRBV5-1|TRBJ1-6
TGCGCCAGCAGCGTTTCCGGGACAGGTCCGTTT
CASSVSGTGPF
>.|TRBD1|TRBV6-5|TRBJ2-5
TGTGCCAGCAGGGGGACAGGGAGGGAAGAGACCCAGTACTTC
CASRGTGREETQYF
>.|.|TRBV10-3|TRBJ2-2
TGTGCCATCGGGGTACCATCCCGGTCAGGGGAAACCGGGGAGCTGTTTTTT
CAIGVPSRSGETGELFF
>.|.|TRBV29-1|TRBJ1-2
TGCAGCGTTTTCCAGAACTATGGCTACACCTTC
CSVFQNYGYTF
>.|.|TRBV9|TRBJ1-1
TGTGCCAGCAGCGCTCAGGGGATGAACACTGAAGCTTTCTTT
CASSAQGMNTEAFF
>.|.|TRBV7-6|TRBJ1-2
TGTGCCAGCAGCTTACTATCTGGAGGAGGCTATGGCTACACCTTC
CASSLLSGGGYGYTF
>.|.|TRBV6-1|TRBJ2-7
TGTGCCAGCAGTGACCGACAGAATATGAAAGACGAGCAGTACTTC
CASSDRQNMKDEQYF
>.|.|TRBV5-8|TRBJ1-6
TGTGCCAGCAGGCCGAGAACAGGGAAGAATTCACCCCTCCACTTT
CASRPRTGKNSPLHF
>once|.|TRBV5-1|TRBJ2-2
TGCGCCAGCAGCTTCAGGTCACCGAACACCGGGGAGCTGTTTTTT
CASSFRSPNTGELFF
>.|TRBD2|TRBV11-2|TRBJ2-3
TGTGCCAGCAGCTTAGTAGCGGGGGTGGGAGATACGCAGTATTTT
CASSLVAGVGDTQYF
>.|TRBD1|TRBV6-4|TRBJ2-3
TGTGCCAGCAGTGACTTCACAGGGGCAGATACGCAGTATTTT
CASSDFTGADTQYF
>.|TRBD1|TRBV9|TRBJ1-6
TGTGCCAGCAGCCAGACCCCAGGGGGCGATTCACCCCTCCACTTT
CASSQTPGGDSPLHF
>.|.|TRBV6-6|TRBJ1-6
TGTGCCAGCAGCCCGCGGGCCGTGAATTCACCCCTCCACTTT
CASSPRAVNSPLHF
>few|TRBD1|TRBV13|TRBJ1-1
TGTGCCAGCAGCCCCCGGACAGGGGAAAAACCCACTGAAGCTTTCTTT
CASSPRTGEKPTEAFF
>.|.|TRBV14|TRBJ2-7
TGTGCCAGCAGCCAAGATCGTTCCGGGGTCGAGCAGTACTTC
CASSQDRSGVEQYF
>few|TRBD1|TRBV19|TRBJ2-6
TGTGCCAGTAATAAAGGGGGCTTTGGGGCCAACGTCCTGACTTTC
CASNKGGFGANVLTF
>.|.|TRBV10-3|TRBJ2-1
TGTGCCATCAGTGAGACCACAGGGACCTCGTTCTTC
CAISETTGTSFF
>.|TRBD1|TRBV5-1|TRBJ2-3
TGCGCCAGCCGGGACAGGGATGGAGATACGCAGTATTTT
CASRDRDGDTQYF